Below, 15 T cell receptor beta chains from the same sample are listed, as sequenced in a study of T cell responses to AZD1222 COVID-19 vaccine. Method: immunoSEQ multiplex PCR; TCRdb's copy keeps in-frame clones and lacks some. The profile covers 120,000 to 150,000 clones, with nearly 90% appearing a single time and about 5% taken by the ten largest. The specimen comprised peripheral blood, sampled on day 0 of AZD1222 vaccination. All receptors derive from an adult in good health.

The chain couples TRBV6-5 to TRBJ1-2, with no clear D. This CDR3 region has 13 residues. The germline V gene encodes CDR1 MNHEY and CDR2 SVGAGI. Between the trimmed V and J ends, which lost 5 bases and 7 bases, there was a span of 14 bases. As DNA, the CDR3 is TGTGCCAGCAGTCCAACGGCGGGTACTGGCTACACCTTC. It encodes CASSPTAGTGYTF.

V and J are TRBV12-3 or TRBV12-4 and TRBJ1-1; D is perhaps TRBD1 (6 bases). V lost 3 bases to trimming and J lost 9 bases, with 14 bases between them. The length of the CDR3 is 13 residues. Written as DNA, the CDR3 is TGTGCCAGCAGTTTCCGACCCCAGGGGAAAGCTTTCTTT. Encoded protein: CASSFRPQGKAFF.

This sequence joins TRBV5-5 and TRBJ1-1; maybe TRBD1 (5 bases). Germline V lookup: CDR1 SGHKS, CDR2 YYEKEE (reference sequence). Trimming cost V 0 bases and J 1 base, with 7 bases left between them. CDR3 length: 14 residues. The DNA for the CDR3 is TGTGCCAGCAGCTTGGGGACATCGAACACTGAAGCTTTCTTT. Its translation is CASSLGTSNTEAFF.

The rearrangement joins TRBV7-2 to TRBJ2-7, with 10 bases lining up with TRBD1. Germline V gene data show CDR1 as SGHTA and CDR2 as FQGNSA. CDR3 length equals 17 residues. J was trimmed by 2 bases and V by 0 bases; bases with no gene match: 7. The CDR3 bases are TGTGCCAGCAGCTTAGCACCCGCCGGGACAGGGGCCTACGAGCAGTACTTC. Its protein is CASSLAPAGTGAYEQYF.

This rearrangement joins TRBV5-5 to TRBJ2-5; maybe TRBD1 (5 bases). Germline values: CDR1 SGHKS, CDR2 YYEKEE (reference sequence). This CDR3 is built from 14 residues. The germline V and J ends were trimmed by 1 base and 1 base, with 8 bases remaining between them. For the CDR3, the DNA is TGTGCCAGCAGCTTGCAGGGCCCCCAAGAGACCCAGTACTTC. Its protein product is CASSLQGPQETQYF.

The J gene is TRBJ2-7, the V gene TRBV7-9, with D tentatively TRBD2 (7 bases). This CDR3 is 14 amino acids long. V was shortened by 2 bases and J by 2 bases, with 10 bases between the two germline ends. Germline CDR1 reads SEHNR; CDR2 reads FQNEAQ (reference sequence). The CDR3 is CASSLSGTTYEQYF. CDR3 coding DNA: TGTGCCAGCAGCTTAAGCGGGACAACCTACGAGCAGTACTTC.

The V and J genes are TRBV4-3 and TRBJ2-3; 8 nucleotides line up with TRBD2. CDR1 is LGHNA and CDR2 is YSLEER in the germline V gene. CDR3 length: 15 residues. Trimming cost V 2 bases and J 2 bases; bases outside gene matches: 3. CDR3 residues: CASSQRREVTDTQYF. Here the CDR3 DNA reads TGCGCCAGCAGCCAACGGCGGGAGGTCACAGATACGCAGTATTTT.

The chain carries TRBV7-8 and TRBJ1-5; no clear D. Looked up from germline, CDR1 is SGHVS and CDR2 is FQNEAQ. The CDR3 runs 16 residues. V lost 0 bases and J lost 3, with 12 bases in between. CDR3 sequence reads: CASSLAIGGHNQPQHF. The CDR3, as DNA: TGTGCCAGCAGCTTAGCGATTGGAGGCCACAATCAGCCCCAGCATTTT.

V gene TRBV10-3 combines with J gene TRBJ1-3; no firm D call. V was clipped by 10 bases and J by 1 base, with 11 bases between them. The CDR3 consists of 13 residues. Germline lookup yields CDR1 ENHRY and CDR2 SYGVKD. The CDR3 region is CASSRESGNTIYF. DNA for the CDR3: TGTGCCAGCTCCAGAGAGTCTGGAAACACCATATATTTT.

V and J are TRBV3-1 (or the pseudogene TRBV3-2) and TRBJ2-1; TRBD1 matches at 8 bases. V was pared by 4 bases and J by 4 bases, with 15 bases of the junction left unmatched. This CDR3 is built from 18 residues. In germline, CDR1 is LGHDT, CDR2 YNNKEL (reference sequence). Here the CDR3 reads CASSRRTGIGGLYNEQFF. The CDR3 DNA reads as TGTGCCAGCAGCCGGCGGACAGGGATAGGTGGACTGTACAATGAGCAGTTCTTC.

This chain joins TRBV11-2 and TRBJ2-3, with D uncertain. CDR1 is SGHAT and CDR2 is FQNNGV in the germline V gene. V lost 3 bases to trimming and J lost 10 bases, with 11 bases between them. The CDR3 covers 12 residues. As DNA, the CDR3 is TGTGCCAGCAGCTTCTCTCTTGGGTCGCAGTATTTT. Translated: CASSFSLGSQYF.

This sequence joins TRBV30 and TRBJ1-1, with D perhaps TRBD1 (5 bases). Germline lookup yields CDR1 GTSNPN and CDR2 SVGIG (reference sequence). This CDR3 contains 12 residues. Trimming pared 0 bases from V and 6 bases from J, leaving 8 bases between. CDR3 loop: CAWSVGRSEAFF. The CDR3, as DNA: TGTGCCTGGAGTGTGGGGCGGTCTGAAGCTTTCTTT.

The sample holds a few counts of this clone. The rearrangement uses TRBV2 and TRBJ2-7, with TRBD1 matching 8 bases. CDR1 SNHLY and CDR2 FYNNEI come from the germline V gene. With 6 bases clipped from V and 0 bases from J, the junction kept 7 bases outside the gene matches. The CDR3 contains 15 residues. The CDR3 coding sequence is TGTGCCAGCAGACTGAGACAGGGGAACTCCTACGAGCAGTACTTC. It specifies CASRLRQGNSYEQYF.

V usage is TRBV14 and J usage is TRBJ1-2; D call uncertain. Trimming cost V 5 bases and J 6 bases, with 13 bases left between them. Germline CDR1 SGHDN, CDR2 FVKESK. CDR3 size: 13 residues. CDR3 sequence: CASSNVRRDGYTF. Written as DNA, the CDR3 is TGTGCCAGCAGCAATGTACGCAGAGATGGCTACACCTTC.

As for this clone: Other DNA variants within this sample encode the same CDR3. The chain recombines TRBV12-3 or TRBV12-4 with TRBJ1-1; the D is unclear. The CDR3 totals 13 residues. The V end lost 2 bases, the J end lost 2 bases, and 6 bases lay between the germline ends. The CDR3: CASSLQGNTEAFF. The DNA for the CDR3 is TGTGCCAGCAGTTTACAAGGAAACACTGAAGCTTTCTTT.